This T cell receptor (beta chain) emerged from a study of T cells in Graves' hyperthyroidism and ophthalmopathy. Those patients with uncontrolled infection, other autoimmune disease, pregnancy or lactation were excluded. Orbital computed tomography and thyroid ultrasound, together with serum TRAb and thyroxine and clinical symptoms, were used for diagnoses. Germline-derived CDR1 and CDR2 are SGHTA and FQGNSA. The J segment lost 7 bases and the V segment lost 6 bases, leaving 13 bases of the junction unmatched. This CDR3 comprises 16 residues. What was amplified from RNA transcripts were TCR beta CDR3 regions. Primed by the HTBI set, a first-round RT-PCR was run on the TCR CDR3. TCRdb processed the multiplex PCR reads anew with MiXCR; each CDR3 protein has one entry. The sample lists 400,000 to 600,000 distinct CDR3 sequences; 15% to 20% were seen once.

The sample consisted of blood. This rearrangement joins TRBV7-2 to TRBJ2-1; 9 nucleotides agree with TRBD2. The source is a woman in her 30s with Graves' ophthalmopathy. CDR3 nucleotide sequence: TGTGCCAGCAGTCCCGGGGTTCTAGCGGGGACTAATGAGCAGTTCTTC. This translates into CASSPGVLAGTNEQFF.